Reported below is one T cell receptor (beta chain). This sample is drawn from a study of blood T cell repertoires in COVID-19. CDR3 length: 15 residues. V shed 0 bases, J shed 7 bases, and the junction held 8 bases outside the gene matches. Looked up from germline, CDR1 is SGDLS and CDR2 is YYNGEE. In the original processing: Counts of nucleated cells, estimated from reference gene primer amplification, were obtained. TCRdb's table, derived via immunoSEQ multiplex PCR, lists solely in-frame clones and lacks some. For V, J and clone size, that table is used; D and trimming come from the DNA. This table has about 160,000 clones, around 90% appearing once.

The receptor was isolated from a woman in her 40s who had been exposed to COVID-19. The V call is TRBV9, the J call TRBJ2-7; 9 bases align to TRBD2. Input material: PBMCs or T cells enriched from blood (not recorded which). DNA for the CDR3: TGTGCCAGCAGCGTAGAGGGCGGGAGGGTCTGGGAGCAGTACTTC. Its protein product is CASSVEGGRVWEQYF.